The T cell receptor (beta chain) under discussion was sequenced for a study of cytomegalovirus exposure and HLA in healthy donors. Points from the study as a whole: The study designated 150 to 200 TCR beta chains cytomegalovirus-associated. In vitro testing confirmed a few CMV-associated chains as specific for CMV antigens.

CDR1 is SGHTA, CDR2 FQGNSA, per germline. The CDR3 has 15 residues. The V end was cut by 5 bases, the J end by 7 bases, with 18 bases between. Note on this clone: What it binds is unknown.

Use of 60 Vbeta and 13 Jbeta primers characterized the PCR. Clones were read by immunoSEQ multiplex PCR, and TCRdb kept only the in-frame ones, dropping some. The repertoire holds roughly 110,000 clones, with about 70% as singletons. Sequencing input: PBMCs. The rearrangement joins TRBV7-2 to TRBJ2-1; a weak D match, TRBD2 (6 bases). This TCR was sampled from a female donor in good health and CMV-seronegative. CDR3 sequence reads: CASSAGLPPINEQFF. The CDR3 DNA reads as TGTGCCAGCAGCGCCGGACTACCTCCCATTAATGAGCAGTTCTTC.